A selection of T cell receptor beta chains follows, all from one sample in a study of cytomegalovirus exposure and HLA in healthy donors. Some clones are missing from TCRdb's copy, which holds only in-frame ones; the method was immunoSEQ multiplex PCR. This table has 150,000 to 250,000 clones, around 83% appearing once. The sequencing input was PBMCs. The receptors here all came from a woman in her forties or fifties in good health and CMV-seropositive. Each CDR3 is given with its conserved first and last residue. Each record gives: CDR3 DNA, CDR3 protein, CDR3 length, D gene, clone size, V gene, J gene. D genes are given only for firm matches. A row's size may be missing; if present it is once, few, many or a size class.

TGTGCCAGCAGCCAAAATCGGGAGGACGAGCAGTACTTC	CASSQNREDEQYF	13	TRBD2	once	TRBV6-1	TRBJ2-7
TGTGCCAGCAGTAGCGGGGGGGCACTGCTGGAGACCCAGTACTTC	CASSSGGALLETQYF	15	TRBD2	few	TRBV2	TRBJ2-5
TGTGCCAGCAGTTTCTATGGGGGAGGATTAGCCAAAAACAGTCAGTACTTC	CASSFYGGGLAKNSQYF	17	NA	NA	TRBV27	TRBJ2-4
TGTGCCAGTAGTACCGACAGGGGGCGTCCGTACTTC	CASSTDRGRPYF	12	TRBD1	NA	TRBV19	TRBJ2-7
TGTGCCAGCAGCTTAGATCCCACTAGCGGGAGCTACGAGCAGTACTTC	CASSLDPTSGSYEQYF	16	TRBD2	NA	TRBV11-2	TRBJ2-7
TGTGCCAGCAGCGTAGCTGAGGACTTCAAATACACCGGGGAGCTGTTTTTT	CASSVAEDFKYTGELFF	17	NA	NA	TRBV9	TRBJ2-2
TGTGCCTGGCTCCGTGGCACAGGGCAACACTCCTACGAGCAGTACTTC	CAWLRGTGQHSYEQYF	16	NA	NA	TRBV7-6	TRBJ2-7
TGTGCCAGCAGTTTATTTAGTGTTACCTACAATGAGCAGTTCTTC	CASSLFSVTYNEQFF	15	NA	NA	TRBV27	TRBJ2-1
TGTGCCAGCAGCCCCGGACAGGGCGCTCTTGGCTACACCTTC	CASSPGQGALGYTF	14	TRBD1	few	TRBV6-5	TRBJ1-2
TGTGCCACACGCGGGGGATCGGAAAGCACAGATACGCAGTATTTT	CATRGGSESTDTQYF	15	TRBD2	NA	TRBV28	TRBJ2-3
TGTGCCAGCAGCCTTGGGACAGCGGGAGAGTATGAAAAACTGTTTTTT	CASSLGTAGEYEKLFF	16	TRBD1	few	TRBV5-4	TRBJ1-4
TGTGCCAGCAGTTCGTGGTCAGGGGGCACGGGGAATGAGCAGTTCTTC	CASSSWSGGTGNEQFF	16	TRBD1	few	TRBV27	TRBJ2-1
TGTGCCAGCAGTGTAGACTATTCCTACGAGCAGTACTTC	CASSVDYSYEQYF	13	NA	NA	TRBV2	TRBJ2-7
TGCGCCAGCAGCCCCACCGAGGCCAGGGGGGACGAGCAGTACTTC	CASSPTEARGDEQYF	15	NA	NA	TRBV4-1	TRBJ2-7
TGTGCCAGCAGTCGGGGTAGCGGAATTACCGGGGAGCTGTTTTTT	CASSRGSGITGELFF	15	NA	NA	TRBV2	TRBJ2-2
TGTGCCAGCAGCTTAGACCTAACTAGCGCCGCCTACGAGCAGTACTTC	CASSLDLTSAAYEQYF	16	TRBD2	NA	TRBV11-2	TRBJ2-7
TGTGCCAGCAGCTTGGCCTGGCTCGGGTCAGATACGCAGTATTTT	CASSLAWLGSDTQYF	15	NA	NA	TRBV5-6	TRBJ2-3
TGTGCTAGCAGCTTAGATGTGAGCTCCGGAGATACGCAGTATTTT	CASSLDVSSGDTQYF	15	NA	NA	TRBV7-7	TRBJ2-3
TGTGCCAGCAGCTTAGTCGGGTCCGAGCAGTACTTC	CASSLVGSEQYF	12	NA	NA	TRBV7-6	TRBJ2-7
TGTGCCACTTCCCAAGGTAGAGGAGGATACAATGAGCAGTTCTTC	CATSQGRGGYNEQFF	15	NA	once	TRBV10-3	TRBJ2-1